These 9 T cell receptor beta chains were sequenced from one sample in a study of OX40 agonist ivuxolimab in advanced cancers. Only in-frame clones appear in the TCRdb table, and some are missing; sequencing was by immunoSEQ multiplex PCR. The sample has more than 65,000 clones, about 88% seen once. The sequencing used CD4+ or CD8+ T cells sorted from blood, collected in a trial of the OX40 agonist ivuxolimab. The receptors here all came from an adult with an advanced solid tumor such as melanoma, head and neck, liver or kidney cancer.

To note about this clone: Additional DNA sequences in this sample encode the identical CDR3. The rearrangement uses TRBV6-5 and TRBJ2-7; D possibly matches TRBD1 or TRBD2 (5 bases each). Trimming cost V 5 bases and J 0 bases, with 8 bases left between them. The CDR3 length is 13 residues. The germline CDR1 and CDR2 sequences are MNHEY and SVGAGI. The CDR3 loop reads CASSRDGSYEQYF. The CDR3 nucleotides read TGTGCCAGCAGTCGGGACGGCTCCTACGAGCAGTACTTC.

This chain joins TRBV10-3 and TRBJ1-6, with D perhaps matching TRBD1 (5 bases). The CDR3 spans 15 residues. Germline-derived CDR1 and CDR2 are ENHRY and SYGVKD. V lost 5 bases, J lost 5 bases, and 13 bases lay in between. CDR3 sequence reads: CAISTSGGDNSPLHF. The DNA for the CDR3 is TGTGCCATCAGTACCTCGGGGGGTGATAATTCACCCCTCCACTTT.

The V and J genes are TRBV29-1 and TRBJ1-3, with D hard to call. V lost 7 bases to trimming and J lost 0 bases, with 13 bases between them. This CDR3 is built from 14 residues. CDR1 is SQVTM, CDR2 ANQGSEA, per germline. The CDR3 bases are TGCAGCGCTGAGATGGGAGACTCTGGAAACACCATATATTTT. Protein sequence: CSAEMGDSGNTIYF.

V and J are TRBV18 and TRBJ1-5, with 7 positions matching TRBD1. Trimming at V came to 4 bases and at J to 8 bases, leaving 11 bases not matched to a gene. CDR1 KGHSH and CDR2 LQKENI come from the germline V gene. The CDR3 contains 15 residues. CDR3 in DNA: TGTGCCAGCTCACTCGACAGGGTCGGGGACAAGCCCCAGCATTTT. Residues: CASSLDRVGDKPQHF.

In nucleotides, the CDR3 is TGTGCCAGCAGTTCCGCGGTCCGGTCCTTCACAGATACGCAGTATTTT. Protein: CASSSAVRSFTDTQYF. The gene calls are TRBV28 and TRBJ2-3; D ambiguous. The CDR3 is 16 amino acids. V gave up 4 bases and J gave up 2 bases, with 16 bases separating them. CDR1 MDHEN and CDR2 SYDVKM come from the germline V gene.

The chain links TRBV5-1 to TRBJ2-3, with D unclear. The CDR3 consists of 13 residues. Germline-derived CDR1 and CDR2 are SGHRS and YFSETQ. With 4 bases removed from V and 3 bases from J, the gap between germline ends came to 9 bases. CDR3 DNA: TGCGCCAGCAGCAGGTTAAGAACAGATACGCAGTATTTT. Translated: CASSRLRTDTQYF.

In regard to this clone: The same CDR3 is also encoded by other DNA sequences in this sample. The chain uses TRBV7-2 and TRBJ1-3; tentatively, D is TRBD1 (6 bases). Trimming shortened V by 1 base and J by 0 bases, and 7 bases separated the two germline ends. This CDR3 has 15 amino acids. Germline lookup yields CDR1 SGHTA and CDR2 FQGNSA. CDR3 protein: CASSLGGGSGNTIYF. CDR3 DNA sequence: TGTGCCAGCAGCTTAGGAGGGGGCTCTGGAAACACCATATATTTT.

The CDR3 sequence: CASSRPLASSYNEQFF. The CDR3 DNA reads TGTGCCAGCAGCCGGCCACTAGCGAGCTCCTACAATGAGCAGTTCTTC. The chain has TRBV5-8 and TRBJ2-1, with 7 positions matching TRBD2. The germline V gene encodes CDR1 SGHTS and CDR2 YDEGEE. The ends lost 4 bases at V and 0 bases at J; junction bases unmatched: 7. CDR3 length: 16 amino acids.

The chain uses TRBV21-1 and TRBJ1-3; TRBD1, the table's D call, lacks a check against the DNA. TRBV21-1 counts as a pseudogene. CDR3 length: 16 amino acids. CDR3: CASSKWAGNSGNTIYF. DNA of the CDR3: TGTGCCAGCAGCAAATGGGCAGGGAACTCTGGAAACACCATATATTTT.